This T cell receptor beta chain is from a study of sequential checkpoint blockade in melanoma. Study context: Patients were randomized 1:1 to nivolumab-then-ipilimumab or ipilimumab-then-nivolumab first-line. After both sequences, patients received maintenance nivolumab.

Assay: immunoSEQ multiplex PCR; the TCRdb copy retains only in-frame clones and omits some. The table includes around 15,000 clones, under 65% detected once. This clone was detected a few times. The CDR3 extends over 13 amino acids. Germline CDR1 MGHRA, CDR2 YSYEKL. The V gene lost 1 base and the J gene lost 4 bases, with 6 bases spanning the gap. The sample's treatment: randomized to nivolumab then ipilimumab (arm A) or the reverse (arm B). None of the patients previously received DNA-damaging chemotherapy. Live CD3+CD8+ CD19− CD56− cells were sorted from PBMCs. The starting material was CD8+ T cells sorted from blood (inferred from file names), obtained from a patient given nivolumab and ipilimumab in sequence. This TCR was sampled from a human donor with melanoma. The genes are TRBV4-1 and TRBJ2-3; D is unclear. Here the CDR3 DNA reads TGCGCCAGCAGCCAAGTCCGGGCAGATACGCAGTATTTT. Its protein product is CASSQVRADTQYF.